Below, 22 T cell receptor beta chains from the same sample are listed, as sequenced in a study of control samples from healthy donors and cancer patients. The data were produced by immunoSEQ multiplex PCR, yet TCRdb's version contains in-frame clones alone and is incomplete. The repertoire includes about 130,000 clones, 92% of them detected once, and over 2% sits in the top ten. The sample comprised blood. All receptors derive from a woman aged 45-65 years in good health.

The J gene is TRBJ1-1, the V gene TRBV5-4; 7 positions agree with TRBD1. The CDR3 runs 15 residues. V was pared by 0 bases and J by 5 bases, with 7 bases of the junction left unmatched. CDR1 is SGHNT, CDR2 YYREEE, per germline (reference sequence). CDR3 sequence (DNA): TGTGCCAGCAGCTTGGAGGCAGGCAGGGGGACTGAAGCTTTCTTT. Amino acids: CASSLEAGRGTEAFF.

The chain has TRBV20-1 and TRBJ2-7; TRBD2 matches 9 bases. The CDR3 extends over 14 amino acids. Trimming at V came to 3 bases and at J to 1 base, leaving 4 bases not matched to a gene. In germline, CDR1 is DFQATT, CDR2 SNEGSKA (reference sequence). CDR3 sequence reads: CSASLLAGSYEQYF. CDR3 bases: TGCAGTGCTAGTCTGCTAGCGGGGTCCTACGAGCAGTACTTC.

The CDR3 sequence is CASRDITYEQYF. CDR3 coding DNA: TGTGCCAGCCGGGACATTACCTACGAGCAGTACTTC. The J gene is TRBJ2-7, the V gene TRBV6-5, with D possibly TRBD1 on 6 matching bases. CDR1 is MNHEY and CDR2 is SVGAGI in the germline V gene. Trimming pared 8 bases from V and 2 bases from J, leaving 10 bases between. This CDR3 is built from 12 residues.

This chain joins TRBV25-1 and TRBJ1-2, with a weak D call TRBD1 (5 bases). Germline values: CDR1 MGHDK, CDR2 SYGVNS. The CDR3 is 13 residues long. The V and J ends lost 2 bases and 8 bases respectively, with 12 bases between them. For the CDR3, the DNA is TGTGCCAGCAGTGAAAGGGGTACGGAAGGCTACACCTTC. Translation gives CASSERGTEGYTF.

The chain's CDR3 is CASTGTLYEQYF. CDR3 coding DNA: TGTGCCAGCACCGGGACTCTCTACGAGCAGTACTTC. The chain carries TRBV6-6 and TRBJ2-7; the D gene is possibly TRBD2 (6 bases). CDR1 and CDR2 (germline): MNHNY, SVGAGI (reference sequence). Trimming removed 7 bases from V and 3 bases from J, with 10 bases in between. This CDR3 spans 12 amino acids.

The V and J genes are TRBV11-3 and TRBJ1-5; the D gene is possibly TRBD1 (6 bases). Trimming removed 5 bases at V and 1 base at J, with 18 bases between. In germline, CDR1 is SGHNT, CDR2 YENEEA. The length of the CDR3 is 17 residues. The CDR3 sequence is CASSGAGHSISNQPQHF. DNA for the CDR3: TGTGCCAGCAGCGGGGCGGGACACTCTATAAGCAATCAGCCCCAGCATTTT.

The chain joins TRBV21-1 to TRBJ1-6; the DNA was not compared with TRBD1, the D call given in the table. TRBV21-1 is marked as a pseudogene. The CDR3 spans 15 residues. In DNA form, the CDR3 reads TGTGCCAGCAGCAAACAGACAGGGAGGCCTTCACCCCTCCACTTT. Its protein product is CASSKQTGRPSPLHF.

The chain has TRBV6-5 and TRBJ2-5; no definite D call. The CDR3 is 13 amino acids. Trimming removed 8 bases from V and 5 bases from J, with 15 bases in between. The germline V gene encodes CDR1 MNHEY and CDR2 SVGAGI. As DNA, the CDR3 is TGTGCCAGCTCTTGGGTGGCCCAGGAGACCCAGTACTTC. Its protein is CASSWVAQETQYF.

V usage is TRBV2 and J usage is TRBJ1-4, with TRBD1 matching 9 bases. The CDR3 contains 15 residues. CDR1 and CDR2 from the germline V gene are SNHLY and FYNNEI. Trimming cost V 7 bases and J 4 bases; bases outside gene matches: 7. The CDR3 DNA reads as TGTGCCAGCACCGACGGGGACAGGGTTAATGAAAAACTGTTTTTT. Amino acid sequence: CASTDGDRVNEKLFF.

The chain uses TRBV7-9 and TRBJ2-7; TRBD1 matches at 9 bases. Germline V gene lookup returns CDR1 SEHNR and CDR2 FQNEAQ (reference sequence). The J segment lost 3 bases and the V segment lost 5 bases, leaving 5 bases of the junction unmatched. The CDR3 contains 14 residues. The CDR3 DNA is TGTGCCAGCAGCATGGGACAGGGATTCTACGAGCAGTACTTC. It yields the protein CASSMGQGFYEQYF.

The chain employs TRBV28 and TRBJ1-2, with TRBD1 matching over 7 bases. The CDR3 sequence is 15 residues long. Trimming at V came to 2 bases and at J to 3 bases, leaving 6 bases not matched to a gene. Germline CDR1 MDHEN, CDR2 SYDVKM. The CDR3 region is CASSLRGQVDYGYTF. The CDR3 DNA follows: TGTGCCAGCAGTTTACGCGGACAGGTCGACTATGGCTACACCTTC.

This rearrangement joins TRBV12-3 or TRBV12-4 to TRBJ2-2; D uncertain. There are 12 residues in the CDR3. V lost 5 bases and J lost 7, with 8 bases in between. The CDR3 region is CASSLNRGELFF. In nucleotides, the CDR3 is TGTGCCAGCAGTCTTAACCGCGGGGAGCTGTTTTTT.

J is TRBJ2-7 and V is TRBV28; TRBD2 aligns across 9 bases. CDR3 length: 18 residues. CDR1 is MDHEN and CDR2 is SYDVKM in the germline V gene. V trimming: 2 bases; J trimming: 0 bases; junction bases outside the gene matches: 11. CDR3 amino acids: CASSLTVAGERSSYEQYF. In DNA, the CDR3 is TGTGCCAGCAGTTTAACTGTAGCGGGAGAACGAAGCTCCTACGAGCAGTACTTC.

The CDR3 region is CASSLMSGTEAFF. The CDR3, as DNA: TGCGCCAGCAGCTTGATGAGCGGGACTGAAGCTTTCTTT. The rearrangement uses TRBV5-1 and TRBJ1-1; D is unclear. V lost 1 base and J 5 bases, leaving 9 bases between the germline ends. Germline CDR1 is SGHRS and CDR2 is YFSETQ. The CDR3 is 13 residues long.

The CDR3 bases are TGTGCCAGCAGCCCCGGGGGGGCGGGAGCTGAGGAGCAGTTCTTC. This codes for CASSPGGAGAEEQFF. The rearrangement joins TRBV6-4 to TRBJ2-1, with 8 bases identical to TRBD2. Trimming took 6 bases from V and 10 from J; bases not matched to a gene: 14. The CDR3 spans 15 residues. Germline CDR1 is MRHNA and CDR2 is SNTAGT.

The chain couples TRBV5-8 to TRBJ1-2; TRBD1 is a possible D gene (5 bases). V shed 4 bases and J shed 4 bases, with 14 bases lying between them. There are 14 residues in the CDR3. CDR1 and CDR2 (germline): SGHTS, YDEGEE. The CDR3 bases are TGTGCCAGCAGCCCCGAGGGACGGGTCTATGGCTACACCTTC. Translating it yields CASSPEGRVYGYTF.

The CDR3 sequence: CSANLGDGYTF. CDR3 DNA: TGCAGTGCTAACCTTGGGGATGGCTACACCTTC. This chain joins TRBV20-1 and TRBJ1-2; D is ambiguous. Trimming removed 4 bases from V and 6 bases from J, with 9 bases in between. The germline gives CDR1 DFQATT, CDR2 SNEGSKA (reference sequence). CDR3 length equals 11 residues.

The table lists this clone with a count of one. The CDR3: CASSAIPGTSGSSSYEQYF. Here the CDR3 DNA reads TGTGCCAGCTCAGCAATCCCCGGGACTAGCGGGAGTTCATCCTACGAGCAGTACTTC. V and J are TRBV18 and TRBJ2-7; 14 bases align to TRBD2. The CDR3 consists of 19 residues. V was pared by 5 bases and J by 1 base, with 13 bases of the junction left unmatched. Germline V lookup: CDR1 KGHSH, CDR2 LQKENI.

J is TRBJ1-1 and V is TRBV2; D is undetermined. The CDR3 extends over 15 amino acids. The ends were cut back, 3 bases at V and 0 bases at J, with 11 bases in the middle. CDR1 and CDR2 (germline): SNHLY, FYNNEI. CDR3 loop: CASSDAVWVNTEAFF. CDR3 nucleotide sequence: TGTGCCAGCAGTGATGCAGTCTGGGTGAACACTGAAGCTTTCTTT.

This clone was counted a few times. The chain is built from TRBV7-2 and TRBJ1-5; D is possibly TRBD1 (6 bases). The CDR3 extends over 15 amino acids. Trimming removed 5 bases at V and 0 bases at J, with 11 bases between. Per the germline V gene, CDR1 is SGHTA and CDR2 is FQGNSA. CDR3 bases: TGTGCCAGCAGCACAACAGGGTTTAGCAATCAGCCCCAGCATTTT. It yields the protein CASSTTGFSNQPQHF. Full variable domain (rest looked up from reference TRBV7-2 and TRBJ1-5): GAGVSQSPSNKVTEKGKDVELRCDPISGHTALYWYRQSLGQGLEFLIYFQGNSAPDKSGLPSDRFSAERTGGSVSTLTIQRTQQEDSAVYLCASSTTGFSNQPQHFGDGTRLSIL.

The V call is TRBV5-4, the J call TRBJ2-5, with 11 bases fitting TRBD2. The J segment lost 5 bases and the V segment lost 6 bases, leaving 15 bases of the junction unmatched. Germline loops: CDR1 SGHNT, CDR2 YYREEE (reference sequence). The CDR3 is made up of 17 amino acids. The CDR3 spells CASTPGLAGSGRETQYF. CDR3 nucleotides: TGTGCCAGCACCCCCGGACTAGCGGGTAGTGGGCGGGAGACCCAGTACTTC.

The V and J genes are TRBV6-2 or TRBV6-3 and TRBJ1-1, with D unclear. With 4 bases removed from V and 3 bases from J, the gap between germline ends came to 21 bases. CDR1 and CDR2 from the germline V gene are MNHEY and SVGEGT. The CDR3 extends over 17 amino acids. As DNA, the CDR3 is TGTGCCAGCAGTTGGACTTTATCAGACGGTCCATACACTGAAGCTTTCTTT. Translated: CASSWTLSDGPYTEAFF.